This TCR beta chain was documented in a study of breast tumors, draining lymph nodes, adjacent tissues. General study findings and limits: Luminal-like breast cancer showed significantly greater tumor-nontumor repertoire similarity than basal-like breast cancer did. That most tumor T cells come from lymph nodes remained unproven.

This clonotype was recorded many times. Its antigen remains unidentified. V was trimmed by 6 bases and J by 8 bases, leaving 7 bases between them. This CDR3 spans 10 amino acids. The germline V gene has CDR1 SNHLY and CDR2 FYNNEI. Breast cancer patients provided tissue from their axillary draining lymph nodes. TCRdb passed the multiplex PCR reads through MiXCR, listing each CDR3 protein once. Of about 230,000 distinct CDR3 sequences listed, less than 40% were seen once; the top ten hold 1.3% to 1.5%. V is TRBV2 and J is TRBJ1-2; no reliable D call. Material for sequencing was axillary lymph node tissue. The receptor was derived from a female donor with breast cancer. Some clones in this sample may be carry-over from other donors' samples. The DNA for the CDR3 is TGTGCCAGCAGCTCAAGGGGCTACACCTTC. This sequence encodes CASSSRGYTF.